Following are 19 T cell receptor beta chains from one sample sequenced in a study of T cell responses to AZD1222 COVID-19 vaccine. TCRdb's copy holds only in-frame clones and misses some; the assay was immunoSEQ multiplex PCR. The sample shows over 110,000 clones, roughly nine tenths of them seen only once. Sequenced material: peripheral blood, taken on day 0 of AZD1222 vaccination. Receptors were obtained from an adult in good health.

This chain connects TRBV5-1 to TRBJ1-3; 9 nucleotides agree with TRBD1. The CDR3 contains 14 residues. V lost 3 bases, J lost 8 bases, and 6 bases stayed unmatched. Looked up from germline, CDR1 is SGHRS and CDR2 is YFSETQ. The chain's CDR3 is CASSYTGGADTIYF. As DNA, the CDR3 is TGCGCCAGCAGCTACACAGGGGGCGCAGACACCATATATTTT.

The genes are TRBV5-1 and TRBJ1-1; D ambiguous. V lost 2 bases and J lost 0, with 8 bases in between. There are 14 residues in the CDR3. Germline lookup yields CDR1 SGHRS and CDR2 YFSETQ. The chain's CDR3 is CASSLWIMNTEAFF. CDR3 sequence (DNA): TGCGCCAGCAGCTTATGGATCATGAACACTGAAGCTTTCTTT.

V is TRBV7-3 and J is TRBJ2-3; tentatively, D is TRBD1 (5 bases). V was pared by 1 base and J by 6 bases, with 14 bases between. Germline CDR1 and CDR2: SGHTA and FQGTGA. The length of the CDR3 is 15 residues. In DNA form, the CDR3 reads TGTGCCAGCAGCTTAAGTTCAGGGCCGTCGGATACGCAGTATTTT. This codes for CASSLSSGPSDTQYF.

V gene TRBV20-1 combines with J gene TRBJ1-5, with D uncertain. Germline loops: CDR1 DFQATT, CDR2 SNEGSKA (reference sequence). The germline V and J ends were trimmed by 3 bases and 5 bases, with 5 bases remaining between them. The CDR3 loop spans 11 amino acids. The chain's CDR3 is CSASRDQPQHF. CDR3 nucleotides: TGCAGTGCTAGCCGGGATCAGCCCCAGCATTTT.

Only one count was recorded for this clone. J is TRBJ1-1 and V is TRBV5-4; 8 bases fit TRBD1. CDR1 and CDR2 (germline): SGHNT, YYREEE (reference sequence). V lost 7 bases and J lost 4; bases outside the gene matches: 9. The CDR3 consists of 14 residues. CDR3 sequence reads: CASHRDQGATEAFF. As DNA, the CDR3 is TGTGCCAGCCACAGAGATCAGGGGGCCACTGAAGCTTTCTTT.

J is TRBJ1-1 and V is TRBV2; 10 bases agree with TRBD1. The CDR3 contains 15 residues. The V gene end was trimmed by 6 bases and the J gene end by 3 bases; junction bases not matched to a gene: 7. Per germline, CDR1 SNHLY and CDR2 FYNNEI. CDR3 protein: CASRIWDRGDTEAFF. CDR3 DNA sequence: TGTGCCAGCAGGATCTGGGACAGGGGAGACACTGAAGCTTTCTTT.

The rearrangement uses TRBV27 and TRBJ1-1; D gene ambiguous. The CDR3 spans 14 residues. In germline, CDR1 is MNHEY, CDR2 SMNVEV (reference sequence). V was clipped by 5 bases and J by 4 bases, with 14 bases between them. The CDR3 sequence is CASSPHDWGTEAFF. The CDR3 region has the DNA TGTGCCAGCAGTCCACATGATTGGGGCACTGAAGCTTTCTTT.

The CDR3 loop reads CASSLFGDSNQPQHF. The CDR3 DNA sequence: TGTGCCAGCTCACTCTTCGGGGATAGCAATCAGCCCCAGCATTTT. The chain uses TRBV18 and TRBJ1-5; no firm D call. Trimming left V 4 bases short and J 0 bases short, with 10 bases between. Germline CDR1 reads KGHSH; CDR2 reads LQKENI. This CDR3 spans 15 amino acids. Complete variable domain (other parts from reference TRBV18 and TRBJ1-5): NAGVMQNPRHLVRRRGQEARLRCSPMKGHSHVYWYRQLPEEGLKFMVYLQKENIIDESGMPKERFSAEFPKEGPSILRIQQVVRGDSAAYFCASSLFGDSNQPQHFGDGTRLSIL.

The V and J genes are TRBV4-1 and TRBJ1-6; 8 nucleotides agree with TRBD1. Germline V gene data show CDR1 as MGHRA and CDR2 as YSYEKL. The CDR3 sequence is 17 residues long. Unmatched junction bases numbered 13, after V lost 5 bases and J lost 7 bases. CDR3: CASSFRQGPDFNSPLHF. The DNA of the CDR3 is TGCGCCAGCAGCTTTAGACAGGGGCCCGATTTCAATTCACCCCTCCACTTT.

The genes are TRBV30 and TRBJ1-1; possible D gene TRBD1, 6 bases. This CDR3 contains 12 residues. V was trimmed by 4 bases and J by 5 bases, leaving 11 bases between them. CDR1 and CDR2 from the germline V gene are GTSNPN and SVGIG (reference sequence). The CDR3 nucleotides are TGTGCCTGGACCCAGGGGAGTACTGAAGCTTTCTTT. Amino acid sequence: CAWTQGSTEAFF.

V and J are TRBV29-1 and TRBJ2-7, with 8 bases fitting TRBD1. Trimming at V came to 5 bases and at J to 0 bases, leaving 9 bases not matched to a gene. The CDR3 is 15 amino acids. The germline CDR1 and CDR2 sequences are SQVTM and ANQGSEA. CDR3 region: CSVQYRGTSSYEQYF. DNA of the CDR3: TGCAGCGTTCAATACAGGGGGACAAGCTCCTACGAGCAGTACTTC.

The chain couples TRBV5-1 to TRBJ2-1, with a weak D call TRBD1 (7 bases). This CDR3 is 15 amino acids long. The V end lost 2 bases, the J end lost 4 bases, and 13 bases lay between the germline ends. Germline lookup yields CDR1 SGHRS and CDR2 YFSETQ. CDR3: CASSLTPGGYNEQFF. The CDR3 bases are TGCGCCAGCAGCTTAACCCCAGGGGGGTACAATGAGCAGTTCTTC.

The rearrangement joins TRBV3-1 (or the pseudogene TRBV3-2) to TRBJ2-3; a weak D match, TRBD2 (5 bases). The CDR3 is 12 amino acids. Germline loops: CDR1 LGHDT, CDR2 YNNKEL (reference sequence). Trimming cost V 1 base and J 10 bases, with 9 bases left between them. The CDR3 protein is CASSQGERPQYF. The CDR3 DNA reads TGTGCCAGCAGCCAAGGTGAGCGGCCGCAGTATTTT.

This chain links TRBV6-2 or TRBV6-3 with TRBJ2-3; D unresolved. Trimming removed 3 bases from V and 5 bases from J, with 12 bases in between. This CDR3 is built from 14 residues. Germline CDR1 reads MNHEY; CDR2 reads SVGEGT. The DNA of the CDR3 is TGTGCCAGCAGTTATTCACAGATCCGAGATACGCAGTATTTT. Translation: CASSYSQIRDTQYF.

The chain is built from TRBV7-2 and TRBJ2-5; a weak D match, TRBD2 (6 bases). V was pared by 3 bases and J by 7 bases, with 12 bases between. Germline CDR1 and CDR2: SGHTA and FQGNSA. The CDR3 runs 13 residues. The CDR3 bases are TGTGCCAGCAGCTTTGGAGGGAGTTGGACCCAGTACTTC. Translated: CASSFGGSWTQYF.

The V gene is TRBV9, the J gene TRBJ1-2, with D possibly being TRBD1 (6 bases). The CDR3 extends over 14 amino acids. V was pared by 2 bases and J by 4 bases, with 12 bases between. CDR1 SGDLS and CDR2 YYNGEE come from the germline V gene. CDR3: CASSVDRIGYGYTF. The CDR3 DNA is TGTGCCAGCAGCGTCGACAGGATAGGCTATGGCTACACCTTC.

This sequence joins TRBV5-1 and TRBJ1-4; a possible D gene is TRBD1 (5 bases). The germline CDR1 and CDR2 sequences are SGHRS and YFSETQ. The CDR3 has 14 amino acids. V dropped 4 bases and J dropped 8 bases, with 15 bases sitting between them. As DNA, the CDR3 is TGCGCCAGCAGCACCGGGACCGCAAGGGAAAAACTGTTTTTT. It yields the protein CASSTGTAREKLFF.

The gene calls are TRBV6-5 and TRBJ1-5; possibly TRBD1 for D (5 bases). Per the germline V gene, CDR1 is MNHEY and CDR2 is SVGAGI. This CDR3 comprises 13 residues. V was pared by 5 bases and J by 6 bases, with 11 bases between. The CDR3 DNA reads TGTGCCAGCAGTCCTCAGGGATTTCAGCCCCAGCATTTT. Translated, it gives CASSPQGFQPQHF.

The chain uses TRBV5-5 and TRBJ1-5; D not resolved. CDR1 SGHKS and CDR2 YYEKEE come from the germline V gene (reference sequence). This CDR3 has 14 amino acids. V dropped 0 bases and J dropped 0 bases, with 4 bases sitting between them. DNA for the CDR3: TGTGCCAGCAGCTTGGTGGGTAGCAATCAGCCCCAGCATTTT. Protein sequence: CASSLVGSNQPQHF.